This paragraph covers one TCR beta chain sequence. This specimen belongs to a study of blood T cell repertoires in COVID-19. Per the study methods: Reference gene primers were amplified, and this amplification served to estimate nucleated cell counts. The table came from immunoSEQ multiplex PCR; TCRdb's copy has only in-frame clones and leaves some out. The V and J calls and clone size come from that table; D and trimming were worked out from the DNA. Of about 120,000 clones in the sample, around 90% were seen once. Per the germline V gene, CDR1 is MNHEY and CDR2 is SVGAGI. The J segment lost 4 bases and the V segment lost 5 bases, leaving 2 bases of the junction unmatched. CDR3 length: 13 residues.

Sequences were obtained from peripheral blood. The J gene is TRBJ2-5, the V gene TRBV6-5; 9 bases agree with TRBD1. The sequence was obtained from a man aged 45-65 years with active COVID-19. CDR3 sequence (DNA): TGTGCCAGCAGTACGGACAGGGGAGAGACCCAGTACTTC. This codes for CASSTDRGETQYF.